The 20 T cell receptor beta chains below come from one sample, sequenced in a study of T cell responses to AZD1222 COVID-19 vaccine. Only in-frame clones appear in the TCRdb table, and some are missing; sequencing was by immunoSEQ multiplex PCR. The data show approximately 80,000 clones, around 89% seen once. The sample here was peripheral blood, taken on day 0 of AZD1222 vaccination. The receptor set was obtained from an adult in good health.

V and J are TRBV4-3 and TRBJ1-2; TRBD1 matches 10 bases. Germline values: CDR1 LGHNA, CDR2 YSLEER. The V segment lost 4 bases and the J segment 3 bases; nucleotides outside the gene matches: 2. The CDR3 is 14 residues long. The CDR3: CASSPGQGDYGYTF. DNA for the CDR3: TGCGCCAGCAGCCCCGGACAGGGGGACTATGGCTACACCTTC.

CDR3 protein: CASSPGGAGRTEAFF. CDR3 in DNA: TGTGCCAGCAGCCCGGGGGGGGCAGGGCGAACTGAAGCTTTCTTT. The chain links TRBV5-6 to TRBJ1-1; D might be TRBD1 (6 bases). CDR3 length: 15 amino acids. CDR1 is SGHDT, CDR2 YYEEEE, per germline. Trimming removed 4 bases from V and 5 bases from J, with 18 bases in between.

The chain carries TRBV6-5 and TRBJ2-3, with 8 nucleotides matching TRBD2. This CDR3 has 15 residues. Trimming at V came to 5 bases and at J to 6 bases, leaving 10 bases not matched to a gene. Germline CDR1 MNHEY, CDR2 SVGAGI. The CDR3 here is CASSPFTGGDDTQYF. The CDR3 coding sequence is TGTGCCAGCAGTCCCTTCACGGGAGGGGACGATACGCAGTATTTT.

The chain recombines TRBV6-1 with TRBJ2-7; 12 positions agree with TRBD2. The CDR3 contains 15 residues. Germline V gene lookup returns CDR1 MNHNS and CDR2 SASEGT. J gave up 4 bases and V 2 bases, and 3 bases lay outside the gene matches. CDR3 amino acids: CASSELAGGPYEQYF. The CDR3 DNA sequence: TGTGCCAGCAGTGAACTAGCGGGAGGGCCATACGAGCAGTACTTC.

V and J are TRBV5-1 and TRBJ1-2; no reliable D call. The ends were cut back, 4 bases at V and 4 bases at J, with 8 bases in the middle. The CDR3 sequence is 12 residues long. Germline CDR1 is SGHRS and CDR2 is YFSETQ. The CDR3: CASSPGSYGYTF. DNA for the CDR3: TGCGCCAGCAGCCCGGGGAGCTATGGCTACACCTTC.

The chain links TRBV7-9 to TRBJ2-2; TRBD1 agrees at 7 bases. The CDR3 extends over 15 amino acids. The V segment lost 5 bases and the J segment 0 bases; nucleotides outside the gene matches: 3. Germline CDR1 and CDR2: SEHNR and FQNEAQ (reference sequence). The CDR3 region has the DNA TGTGCCAGCAGCCAAGGGACAGCGAACACCGGGGAGCTGTTTTTT. Residues: CASSQGTANTGELFF.

This clone was found a few times. The chain is built from TRBV19 and TRBJ2-7; 8 bases line up with TRBD1. J lost 5 bases, V lost 5 bases, and 14 bases had no gene match. The CDR3 has 16 amino acids. From germline, CDR1 is LNHDA and CDR2 SQIVND (reference sequence). CDR3 loop: CASSPRLQGVWDEQYF. The CDR3 bases are TGTGCCAGTAGTCCCCGCTTACAGGGGGTATGGGACGAGCAGTACTTC.

The chain couples TRBV2 to TRBJ2-7; D uncertain. Trimming pared 3 bases from V and 0 bases from J, leaving 12 bases between. The CDR3 loop spans 15 amino acids. Germline V CDR1 and CDR2: SNHLY, FYNNEI. CDR3: CASSDPGRSSYEQYF. CDR3 in DNA: TGTGCCAGCAGTGATCCCGGACGGAGCTCCTACGAGCAGTACTTC.

The V gene is TRBV5-1, the J gene TRBJ2-7, with D perhaps TRBD2 (5 bases). Trimming removed 7 bases at V and 4 bases at J, with 24 bases between. This CDR3 contains 16 residues. In germline, CDR1 is SGHRS, CDR2 YFSETQ. CDR3: CASAPRAGVPSYEQYF. The CDR3 nucleotides read TGCGCCAGCGCCCCGAGGGCGGGCGTACCTAGTTACGAGCAGTACTTC.

This chain uses TRBV5-5 with TRBJ1-2; D unresolved. The V gene lost 3 bases and the J gene lost 2 bases, with 8 bases spanning the gap. The CDR3 spans 13 residues. Germline V lookup: CDR1 SGHKS, CDR2 YYEKEE (reference sequence). CDR3 sequence: CASSSLVNYGYTF. The CDR3 DNA sequence: TGTGCCAGCAGCTCGCTGGTAAACTATGGCTACACCTTC.

The chain joins TRBV3-1 (or the pseudogene TRBV3-2) to TRBJ2-5; D is unclear. This CDR3 has 12 residues. Germline V lookup: CDR1 LGHDT, CDR2 YNNKEL (reference sequence). Trimming took off 4 bases at V and 2 bases at J, with 5 bases between the two ends. The CDR3 sequence is CASSPTQETQYF. The CDR3 nucleotides are TGTGCCAGCAGCCCCACGCAAGAGACCCAGTACTTC.

The chain joins TRBV7-2 to TRBJ2-3; no clear D. Germline V gives CDR1 SGHTA, CDR2 FQGNSA. The CDR3 sequence is 14 residues long. With 2 bases removed from V and 2 bases from J, the gap between germline ends came to 8 bases. The CDR3 coding sequence is TGTGCCAGCAGCTTACCCCTAGACACAGATACGCAGTATTTT. It specifies CASSLPLDTDTQYF.

This clone has just one count. This sequence joins TRBV18 and TRBJ1-4; a possible D gene is TRBD1 (6 bases). Germline-derived CDR1 and CDR2 are KGHSH and LQKENI. V was pared by 3 bases and J by 3 bases, with 11 bases between. The CDR3 loop spans 15 amino acids. CDR3 in amino acids: CASSPDRLPNEKLFF. Written as DNA, the CDR3 is TGTGCCAGCTCACCCGACAGGCTACCTAATGAAAAACTGTTTTTT.

This clone was recorded once. J is TRBJ1-2 and V is TRBV28; no clear D gene. This CDR3 has 13 amino acids. Germline V lookup: CDR1 MDHEN, CDR2 SYDVKM. V was trimmed by 6 bases and J by 8 bases, leaving 16 bases between them. The CDR3 sequence is CASRSVATMGYTF. CDR3 DNA sequence: TGTGCCAGCAGATCCGTCGCGACTATGGGCTACACCTTC.

The gene calls are TRBV2 and TRBJ1-6, with D possibly being TRBD1 (5 bases). Germline V lookup: CDR1 SNHLY, CDR2 FYNNEI. V dropped 5 bases and J dropped 10 bases, with 18 bases sitting between them. This CDR3 contains 15 residues. This CDR3 is CASSSGQGRESPLHF. In nucleotides, the CDR3 is TGTGCCAGCAGTTCGGGGCAGGGAAGGGAGTCACCCCTCCACTTT.

The rearrangement joins TRBV28 to TRBJ1-1; D is unclear. CDR1 is MDHEN, CDR2 SYDVKM, per germline. CDR3 length equals 16 residues. V gave up 2 bases and J gave up 0 bases, with 13 bases separating them. The CDR3 DNA reads TGTGCCAGCAGTTTAGGTTGGCGGGGTTTGAACACTGAAGCTTTCTTT. Protein sequence: CASSLGWRGLNTEAFF.

The CDR3 protein is CSVEHGGGLSEQFF. CDR3 nucleotide sequence: TGCAGCGTTGAACACGGGGGAGGTTTAAGTGAGCAGTTCTTC. The chain has TRBV29-1 and TRBJ2-1; D possibly corresponds to TRBD2 (6 bases). The V gene lost 2 bases and the J gene lost 9 bases, with 17 bases spanning the gap. The CDR3 has 14 residues. Germline V gives CDR1 SQVTM, CDR2 ANQGSEA.

The CDR3 region has the DNA TGTGCCAGCAGCTCCTTCGAAGGGAGCTCCTACGAGCAGTACTTC. This encodes CASSSFEGSSYEQYF. The chain has TRBV7-9 and TRBJ2-7; a weak D match, TRBD2 (5 bases). CDR1 and CDR2 from the germline V gene are SEHNR and FQNEAQ (reference sequence). This CDR3 is 15 amino acids long. The V and J ends lost 4 bases and 0 bases respectively, with 13 bases between them.

The rearrangement joins TRBV2 to TRBJ2-5; no definite D call. V was pared by 7 bases and J by 5 bases, with 17 bases between. Germline CDR1 is SNHLY and CDR2 is FYNNEI. This CDR3 has 14 residues. In DNA, the CDR3 is TGTGCCAGCAAAGAGTCTCTAGGTCGGGAGACCCAGTACTTC. It encodes CASKESLGRETQYF.

This clone was detected once. The chain joins TRBV4-3 to TRBJ2-1; 7 nucleotides align to TRBD2. The CDR3 spans 17 residues. CDR1 and CDR2 from the germline V gene are LGHNA and YSLEER. V lost 4 bases and J lost 0; bases outside the gene matches: 9. This chain's CDR3 is CASSRASGRSSYNEQFF. The CDR3, as DNA: TGCGCCAGCAGCCGGGCTAGCGGCCGGAGCTCCTACAATGAGCAGTTCTTC.